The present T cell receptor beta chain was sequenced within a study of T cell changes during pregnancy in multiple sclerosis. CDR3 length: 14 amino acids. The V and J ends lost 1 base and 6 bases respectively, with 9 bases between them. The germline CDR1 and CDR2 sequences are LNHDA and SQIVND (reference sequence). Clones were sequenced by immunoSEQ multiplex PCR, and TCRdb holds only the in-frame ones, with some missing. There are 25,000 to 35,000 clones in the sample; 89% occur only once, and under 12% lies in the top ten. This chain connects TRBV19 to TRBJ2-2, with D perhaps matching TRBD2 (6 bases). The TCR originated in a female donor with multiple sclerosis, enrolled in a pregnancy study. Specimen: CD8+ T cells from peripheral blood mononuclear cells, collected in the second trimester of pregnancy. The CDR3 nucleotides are TGTGCCAGTAGTATAGTCCCGGGGGCCGGGGAGCTGTTTTTT. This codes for CASSIVPGAGELFF.